This TCR beta chain stems from a study of T cells after posttransplantation cyclophosphamide. Busulfan-fludarabine conditioning, marrow transplant, and cyclophosphamide on days +3 and +4 were administered. Using immunoSEQ multiplex PCR, the repertoire was profiled, and TCRdb retains in-frame clones only, with some absent. The top ten clones hold 5% to 7% of a sample with just over 4,000 clones, 75% to 85% of them seen once. V shed 2 bases and J shed 6 bases, with 16 bases lying between them. CDR1 is MDHEN, CDR2 SYDVKM, per germline. The CDR3 has 15 residues. The origin of this receptor is a male patient in his thirties who received an allogeneic stem cell transplant from a related donor, was CMV-positive, and had no GVHD. The graft donor may have given rise to some T cells. This specimen consisted of CD4+ T cells sorted from blood, obtained roughly 250 days after a stem cell transplant with posttransplant cyclophosphamide. The chain has TRBV28 and TRBJ1-2; D might be TRBD1 (6 bases). The CDR3: CASSLEGTPNHGYTF. The CDR3 region has the DNA TGTGCCAGCAGTTTAGAAGGGACACCAAATCATGGCTACACCTTC.